The 23 T cell receptor beta chains listed next were all sequenced from one sample in a study of OX40 agonist ivuxolimab in advanced cancers. Method: immunoSEQ multiplex PCR; TCRdb's copy keeps in-frame clones and lacks some. The table includes 76,000 or so clones, 93% detected once. The specimen comprised CD4+ or CD8+ T cells sorted from blood, sampled in a trial of the OX40 agonist ivuxolimab. Receptors were obtained from an adult with an advanced solid tumor such as melanoma, head and neck, liver or kidney cancer.

This clone was counted once. The chain joins TRBV20-1 to TRBJ2-7, with D unclear. CDR1 is DFQATT and CDR2 is SNEGSKA in the germline V gene (reference sequence). Trimming stripped 5 bases from V and 4 bases from J, with 6 bases between. This CDR3 is 10 amino acids long. The CDR3 is CSALGYEQYF. The CDR3 coding sequence is TGCAGTGCTCTTGGATACGAGCAGTACTTC.

Here the CDR3 reads CASSGQGHYEQYF. The CDR3 region has the DNA TGTGCCAGCAGCGGACAGGGGCACTACGAGCAGTACTTC. The V call is TRBV11-2, the J call TRBJ2-7, with 9 positions matching TRBD1. The CDR3 spans 13 residues. J was trimmed by 3 bases and V by 5 bases; bases with no gene match: 2. The V gene's germline CDR1 is SGHAT and CDR2 FQNNGV.

This sequence joins TRBV6-5 and TRBJ2-2, with D perhaps TRBD1 or TRBD2 (5 bases each). Germline CDR1 reads MNHEY; CDR2 reads SVGAGI. V was shortened by 2 bases and J by 4 bases, with 5 bases between the two germline ends. CDR3 length: 13 amino acids. In DNA, the CDR3 is TGTGCCAGCAGTTACGGGGGCACCGGGGAGCTGTTTTTT. This translates into CASSYGGTGELFF.

J is TRBJ1-1 and V is TRBV9; D unresolved. This CDR3 has 13 residues. V was shortened by 1 base and J by 1 base, with 5 bases between the two germline ends. The germline V gene encodes CDR1 SGDLS and CDR2 YYNGEE. The CDR3 sequence is CASSVSSNTEAFF. The CDR3 nucleotides are TGTGCCAGCAGCGTAAGCTCGAACACTGAAGCTTTCTTT.

In this sample, this clone turned up a few times. V and J are TRBV5-5 and TRBJ2-7, with unresolved D. This CDR3 is built from 15 residues. The V and J ends lost 0 bases and 0 bases respectively, with 10 bases between them. CDR1 is SGHKS, CDR2 YYEKEE, per germline (reference sequence). As DNA, the CDR3 is TGTGCCAGCAGCTTGGAAATGGGCCGCTCCTACGAGCAGTACTTC. Translating it yields CASSLEMGRSYEQYF.

This clone has more than one count but fewer than ten. The J gene is TRBJ2-7, the V gene TRBV7-9; D might be TRBD1 (7 bases). The length of the CDR3 is 16 residues. CDR1 is SEHNR and CDR2 is FQNEAQ in the germline V gene (reference sequence). V lost 5 bases and J lost 3, with 20 bases in between. CDR3 residues: CASSPRGDRGLYEQYF. The CDR3 coding sequence is TGTGCCAGCAGCCCCCGCGGGGACAGAGGACTCTACGAGCAGTACTTC.

This chain links TRBV6-5 with TRBJ1-1, with no clear D. This CDR3 has 13 residues. Germline V gene data show CDR1 as MNHEY and CDR2 as SVGAGI. The V end was cut by 2 bases, the J end by 3 bases, with 7 bases between. In DNA form, the CDR3 reads TGTGCCAGCAGTTACGGAGGGTACACTGAAGCTTTCTTT. This codes for CASSYGGYTEAFF.

This chain links TRBV5-1 with TRBJ2-1, with D possibly being TRBD1 (6 bases). The CDR3 contains 14 residues. Germline CDR1 is SGHRS and CDR2 is YFSETQ. Trimming stripped 5 bases from V and 2 bases from J, with 11 bases between. The CDR3 loop is CASSSDSPYNEQFF. The CDR3 nucleotides read TGCGCCAGCAGTTCGGACAGCCCCTACAATGAGCAGTTCTTC.

The V gene is TRBV6-7, the J gene TRBJ1-6; a possible D gene is TRBD1 (5 bases). TRBV6-7 qualifies as an ORF whose function is uncertain. The CDR3 consists of 17 residues. With 1 base removed from V and 4 bases from J, the gap between germline ends came to 14 bases. The CDR3, as DNA: TGTGCCAGCAGTTACTTAAGAGAAAGGGGTTATAATTCACCCCTCCACTTT. Translation gives CASSYLRERGYNSPLHF.

The genes are TRBV6-5 and TRBJ1-5, with D unclear. This CDR3 is 15 amino acids long. The germline gives CDR1 MNHEY, CDR2 SVGAGI. Trimming took 5 bases from V and 0 from J, leaving 11 bases between them. DNA of the CDR3: TGTGCCAGCAGTCCAGACATTTATAGCAATCAGCCCCAGCATTTT. Translating it yields CASSPDIYSNQPQHF.

The rearrangement links TRBV10-2 to TRBJ1-2; TRBD1 is a possible D gene (6 bases). CDR1 and CDR2 from the germline V gene are WSHSY and SAAADI. Trimming left V 3 bases short and J 5 bases short, with 19 bases between. The CDR3 loop spans 16 amino acids. The CDR3 nucleotides are TGCGCCAGCAGTGATCTTATCGGACAGTCTTGGTATGGCTACACCTTC. Its translation: CASSDLIGQSWYGYTF.

The V call is TRBV4-3, the J call TRBJ2-3, with 10 bases that match TRBD2. Trimming took 3 bases from V and 2 from J; bases not matched to a gene: 5. The CDR3 is 16 residues long. Germline V gives CDR1 LGHNA, CDR2 YSLEER. The CDR3 sequence: CASSHASGGPTDTQYF. CDR3 nucleotide sequence: TGCGCCAGCAGCCATGCTAGCGGGGGCCCCACAGATACGCAGTATTTT.

This clone was seen more than once but under ten times. The J gene is TRBJ1-1, the V gene TRBV30; 9 nucleotides line up with TRBD1. Germline CDR1 and CDR2: GTSNPN and SVGIG (reference sequence). This CDR3 is built from 15 residues. Trimming took 0 bases from V and 4 from J; bases not matched to a gene: 6. The CDR3 sequence: CAWSVGTGYITEAFF. The CDR3 nucleotides are TGTGCCTGGAGTGTCGGGACAGGGTATATCACTGAAGCTTTCTTT.

The CDR3 protein is CASREGDGHNEQFF. The CDR3 bases are TGTGCCAGTAGGGAGGGGGACGGACACAATGAGCAGTTCTTC. V and J are TRBV27 and TRBJ2-1, with TRBD2 as a possible D gene (7 bases). This CDR3 is 14 amino acids long. Trimming took 9 bases from V and 5 from J, leaving 17 bases between them. Germline V gene sequence: CDR1 MNHEY, CDR2 SMNVEV (reference sequence).

The V gene is TRBV5-1, the J gene TRBJ2-2; possible D gene TRBD1, 7 bases. V dropped 6 bases and J dropped 7 bases, with 19 bases sitting between them. Germline V gives CDR1 SGHRS, CDR2 YFSETQ. The CDR3 is 15 amino acids. The CDR3 nucleotides read TGCGCCAGCACCGTCGGGCAGGGGGGAATCGGGGAGCTGTTTTTT. Residues: CASTVGQGGIGELFF.

About this clone: This sample includes further DNA sequences coding for the same CDR3. The J gene is TRBJ2-7, the V gene TRBV2; D uncertain. From germline, CDR1 is SNHLY and CDR2 FYNNEI. The CDR3 has 10 amino acids. With 6 bases removed from V and 3 bases from J, the gap between germline ends came to 3 bases. The chain's CDR3 is CASSDYEQYF. CDR3 nucleotide sequence: TGTGCCAGCAGCGACTACGAGCAGTACTTC. Full variable domain (remainder filled in from reference TRBV2 and TRBJ2-7): EPEVTQTPSHQVTQMGQEVILRCVPISNHLYFYWYRQILGQKVEFLVSFYNNEISEKSEIFDDQFSVERPDGSNFTLKIRSTKLEDSAMYFCASSDYEQYFGPGTRLTVT.

This chain joins TRBV10-1 and TRBJ2-1; 10 nucleotides match TRBD2. Germline V CDR1 and CDR2: WNHNN, SYGVQD (reference sequence). V gave up 3 bases and J gave up 6 bases; unmatched junction bases: 5. The CDR3 length is 15 residues. The CDR3 bases are TGCGCCAGCAGTGAAGGGCAGCGGGGGGGCAATGAGCAGTTCTTC. Its protein product is CASSEGQRGGNEQFF.

The chain has TRBV9 and TRBJ2-1; D gene ambiguous. Germline loops: CDR1 SGDLS, CDR2 YYNGEE. V shed 4 bases and J shed 3 bases, with 14 bases lying between them. This CDR3 contains 15 residues. DNA for the CDR3: TGTGCCAGCAGCCCGGTGAGGATTGACTACAATGAGCAGTTCTTC. This codes for CASSPVRIDYNEQFF.

This clone was counted a single time. V usage is TRBV2 and J usage is TRBJ1-2; 10 nucleotides align to TRBD1. This CDR3 is built from 13 residues. The junction had 6 bases not matched to a gene; V was cut back by 10 bases and J by 4 bases. Looked up from germline, CDR1 is SNHLY and CDR2 is FYNNEI. CDR3 in amino acids: CATQTGGRYGYTF. The CDR3 DNA follows: TGTGCCACCCAGACAGGGGGCCGCTATGGCTACACCTTC.

This sequence joins TRBV5-1 and TRBJ2-7, with D unresolved. The germline V and J ends were trimmed by 5 bases and 0 bases, with 12 bases remaining between them. From germline, CDR1 is SGHRS and CDR2 YFSETQ. The CDR3 is 14 amino acids. CDR3: CASRSASASYEQYF. CDR3 sequence (DNA): TGCGCCAGCAGATCCGCGTCGGCCTCCTACGAGCAGTACTTC.

The chain couples TRBV11-2 to TRBJ2-7, with 12 bases that match TRBD1. Germline loops: CDR1 SGHAT, CDR2 FQNNGV. V was pared by 6 bases and J by 6 bases, with 9 bases of the junction left unmatched. This CDR3 region has 15 residues. CDR3 residues: CASSYTGTGGLEQYF. CDR3 in DNA: TGTGCCAGCAGTTACACCGGGACAGGGGGCCTCGAGCAGTACTTC.

V and J are TRBV27 and TRBJ1-1; a weak D match, TRBD1 (5 bases). The ends were cut back, 0 bases at V and 3 bases at J, with 11 bases in the middle. Germline V gene data show CDR1 as MNHEY and CDR2 as SMNVEV (reference sequence). The CDR3 spans 15 residues. The CDR3 protein is CASSLSGGAHTEAFF. The CDR3 coding sequence is TGTGCCAGCAGTTTATCTGGAGGGGCCCACACTGAAGCTTTCTTT.

This rearrangement joins TRBV9 to TRBJ2-1; 7 nucleotides align to TRBD2. Per germline, CDR1 SGDLS and CDR2 YYNGEE. The CDR3 extends over 14 amino acids. Trimming removed 4 bases from V and 3 bases from J; junction bases left unmatched: 4. Here the CDR3 DNA reads TGTGCCAGCAGCCCTAGGGACTACTACAATGAGCAGTTCTTC. Its translation: CASSPRDYYNEQFF.